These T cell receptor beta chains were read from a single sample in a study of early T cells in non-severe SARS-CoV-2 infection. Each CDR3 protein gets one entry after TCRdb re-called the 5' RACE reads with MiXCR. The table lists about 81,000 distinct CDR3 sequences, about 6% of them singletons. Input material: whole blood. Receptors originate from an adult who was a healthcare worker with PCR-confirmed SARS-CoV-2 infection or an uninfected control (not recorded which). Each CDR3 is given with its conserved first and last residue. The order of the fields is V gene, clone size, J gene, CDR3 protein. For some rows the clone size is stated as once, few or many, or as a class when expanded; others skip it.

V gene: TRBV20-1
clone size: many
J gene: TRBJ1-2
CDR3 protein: CSASSTTYYGYTF

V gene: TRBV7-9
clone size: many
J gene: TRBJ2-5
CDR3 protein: CASSTGINQETQYF

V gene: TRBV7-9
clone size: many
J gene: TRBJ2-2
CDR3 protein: CASSGTGTGNTGELFF

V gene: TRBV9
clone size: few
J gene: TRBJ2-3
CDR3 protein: CASSVVGDLPSTDTQYF

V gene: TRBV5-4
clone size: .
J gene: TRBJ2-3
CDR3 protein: CASSWQGSTDTQYF

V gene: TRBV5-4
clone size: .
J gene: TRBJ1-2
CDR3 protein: CASSLYAGGGYGYTF

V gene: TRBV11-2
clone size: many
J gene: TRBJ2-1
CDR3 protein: CASSLLSDEQFF

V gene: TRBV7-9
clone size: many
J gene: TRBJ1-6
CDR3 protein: CASSSTGQGYSPLHF

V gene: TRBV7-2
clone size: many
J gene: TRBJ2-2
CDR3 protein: CASTTNTGELFF

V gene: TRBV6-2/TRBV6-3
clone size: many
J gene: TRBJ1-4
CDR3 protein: CASSPPERSGKLFF

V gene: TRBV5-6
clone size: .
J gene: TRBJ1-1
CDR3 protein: CASSRYVNTEAFF

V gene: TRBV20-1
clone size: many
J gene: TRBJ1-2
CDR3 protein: CSALQGASHYGYTF

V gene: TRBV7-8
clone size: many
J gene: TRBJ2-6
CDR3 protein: CASSSKRRGVSGANVLTF

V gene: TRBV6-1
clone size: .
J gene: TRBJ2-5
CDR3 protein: CTGGETVQETQYF

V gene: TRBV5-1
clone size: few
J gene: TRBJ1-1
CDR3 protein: CASRGSSNTEAFF

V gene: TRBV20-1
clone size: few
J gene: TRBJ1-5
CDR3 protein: CSARVQGHQPQHF

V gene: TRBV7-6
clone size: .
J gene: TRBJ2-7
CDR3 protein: CASSLSGRDEQYF

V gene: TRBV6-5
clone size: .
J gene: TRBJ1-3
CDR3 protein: CASSETVSSGNTIYF

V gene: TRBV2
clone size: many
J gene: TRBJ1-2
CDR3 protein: CASSGIRGRDHGYTF

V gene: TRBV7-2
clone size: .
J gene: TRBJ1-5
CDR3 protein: CASSHDTGPHRPQHF

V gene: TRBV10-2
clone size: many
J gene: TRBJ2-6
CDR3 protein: CASSAGLAGANSGANVLTF

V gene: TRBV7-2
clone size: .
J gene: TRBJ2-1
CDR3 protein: CASSFLRNEQFF

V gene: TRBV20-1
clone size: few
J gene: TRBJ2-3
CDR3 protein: CSASMPSVDTQYF

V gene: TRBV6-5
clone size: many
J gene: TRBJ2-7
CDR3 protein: CASSYSGGGAWEQYF

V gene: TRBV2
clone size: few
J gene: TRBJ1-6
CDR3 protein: CASMRTYNSPLHF

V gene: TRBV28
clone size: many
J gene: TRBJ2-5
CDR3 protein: CASSPNWARETQYF

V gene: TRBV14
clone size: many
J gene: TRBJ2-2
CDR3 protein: CASSQRDRVAGELFF

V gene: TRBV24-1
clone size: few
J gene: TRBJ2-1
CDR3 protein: CATRNLSGTSGILLRNEQFF

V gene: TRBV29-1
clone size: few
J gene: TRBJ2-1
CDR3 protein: CSVDRQFINEQFF

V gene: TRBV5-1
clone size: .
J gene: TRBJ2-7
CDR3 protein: CASSGTSYEQYF

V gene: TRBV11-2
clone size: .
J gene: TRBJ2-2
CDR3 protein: CASSSRTHPNTGELFF

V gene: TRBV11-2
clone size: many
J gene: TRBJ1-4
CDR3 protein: CASSARQNNEKLFF

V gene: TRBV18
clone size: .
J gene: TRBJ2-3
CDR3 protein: CVSSPRVGDTQYF

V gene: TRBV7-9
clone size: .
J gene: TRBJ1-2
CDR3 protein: CASSLSQQGGYGYTF

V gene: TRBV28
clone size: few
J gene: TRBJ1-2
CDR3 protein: CASSLTTGIDGYTF

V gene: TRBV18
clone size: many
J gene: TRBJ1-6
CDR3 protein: CASSPTGSYNSPLHF

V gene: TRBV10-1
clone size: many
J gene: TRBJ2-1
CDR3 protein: CASSLAEGEQFF

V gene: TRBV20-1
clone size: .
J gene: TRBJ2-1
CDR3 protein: CSALAGGVYNEQFF

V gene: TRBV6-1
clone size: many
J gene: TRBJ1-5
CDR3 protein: CASSARDRVGNQPQHF

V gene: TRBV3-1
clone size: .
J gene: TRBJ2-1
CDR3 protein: CASSPPRGRGRDEQFF

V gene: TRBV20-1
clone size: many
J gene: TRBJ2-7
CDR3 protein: CSASERTSGSKRQYF

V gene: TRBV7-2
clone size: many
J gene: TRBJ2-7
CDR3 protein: CASSLNRPDSYEQYF

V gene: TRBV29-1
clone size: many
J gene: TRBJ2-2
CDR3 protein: CSVESSGANTGELFF

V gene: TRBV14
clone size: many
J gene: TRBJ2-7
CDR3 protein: CASSQVKGPYEQYF

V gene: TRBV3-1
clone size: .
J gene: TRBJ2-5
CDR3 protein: CASSQLTSGASETQYF

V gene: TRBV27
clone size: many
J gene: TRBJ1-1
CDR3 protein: CASSLWGLRTGGAEAFF

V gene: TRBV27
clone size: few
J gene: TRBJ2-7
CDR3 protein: CASGPQGFHEQYF

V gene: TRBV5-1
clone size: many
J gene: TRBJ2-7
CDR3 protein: CASSLEENRPPYEQYF

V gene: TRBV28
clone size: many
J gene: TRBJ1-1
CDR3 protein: CASSFHTEAFF

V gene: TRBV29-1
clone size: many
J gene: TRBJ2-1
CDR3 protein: CSVEDLKYNEQFF

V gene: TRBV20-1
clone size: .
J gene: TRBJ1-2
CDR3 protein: CSAERNRRTYGYTF

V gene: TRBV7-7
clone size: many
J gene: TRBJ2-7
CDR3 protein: CASSSISGQGRDEQYF

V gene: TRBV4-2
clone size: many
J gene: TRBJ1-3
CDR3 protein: CASSQDQGRTSGNTIYF

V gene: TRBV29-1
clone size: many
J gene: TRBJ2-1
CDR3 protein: CSGGRFTYNEQFF

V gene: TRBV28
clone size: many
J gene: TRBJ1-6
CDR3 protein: CASIRPWGQGANSPLHF

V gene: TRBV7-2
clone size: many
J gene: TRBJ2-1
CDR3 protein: CASSLGTGPNEQFF

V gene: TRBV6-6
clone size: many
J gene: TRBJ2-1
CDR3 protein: CASSYRGLAGGEQFF

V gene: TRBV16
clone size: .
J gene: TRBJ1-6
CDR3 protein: CASSQSPANSPLHF

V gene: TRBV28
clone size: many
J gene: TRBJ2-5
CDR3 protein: CASSHDRGKTIQETQYF

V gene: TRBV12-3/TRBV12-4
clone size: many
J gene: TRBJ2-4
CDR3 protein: CASSLFSGTGGVIQYF